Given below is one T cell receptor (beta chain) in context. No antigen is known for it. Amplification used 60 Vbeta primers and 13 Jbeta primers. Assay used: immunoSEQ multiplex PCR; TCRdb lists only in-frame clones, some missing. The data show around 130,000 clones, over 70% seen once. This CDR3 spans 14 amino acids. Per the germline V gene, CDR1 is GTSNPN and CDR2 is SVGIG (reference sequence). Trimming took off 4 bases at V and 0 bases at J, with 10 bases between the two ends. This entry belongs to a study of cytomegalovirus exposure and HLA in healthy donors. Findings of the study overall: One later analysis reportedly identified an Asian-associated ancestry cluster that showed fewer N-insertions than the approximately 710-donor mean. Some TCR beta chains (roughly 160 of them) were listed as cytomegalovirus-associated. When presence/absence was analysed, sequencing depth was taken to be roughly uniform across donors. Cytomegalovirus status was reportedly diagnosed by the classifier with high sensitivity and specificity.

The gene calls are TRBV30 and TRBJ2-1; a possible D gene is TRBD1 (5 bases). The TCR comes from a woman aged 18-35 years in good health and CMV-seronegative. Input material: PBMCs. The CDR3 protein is CAWTDSVSYNEQFF. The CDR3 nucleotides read TGTGCCTGGACAGACAGCGTCTCCTACAATGAGCAGTTCTTC.